Listed here are 29 T cell receptor beta chains from one sample, sequenced in a study of CD8 T cells in ankylosing spondylitis. TCRdb re-called the 5' RACE reads with MiXCR, one entry per CDR3 protein. Here the sample spans more than 95,000 distinct CDR3 sequences, over 6.5% being singletons. The sample comprised blood, either unsorted or a sorted T cell fraction (not recorded which). The receptors were gathered from a male donor with ankylosing spondylitis or in good health (not recorded which).

There are many counts of this clonotype. The genes are TRBV6-2 or TRBV6-3 and TRBJ1-5; D gene uncertain. Per germline, CDR1 MNHEY and CDR2 SVGEGT. Between the trimmed V and J ends, which lost 6 bases and 0 bases, there was a span of 15 bases. The CDR3 extends over 16 amino acids. The CDR3 spells CASRSTLGYSNQPQHF. DNA for the CDR3: TGTGCCAGCAGATCTACCTTGGGATATAGCAATCAGCCCCAGCATTTT.

The sample holds many counts of this clonotype. The chain joins TRBV5-5 to TRBJ1-5; a possible D gene is TRBD1 (5 bases). The V end was cut by 0 bases, the J end by 5 bases, with 12 bases between. Germline CDR1 reads SGHKS; CDR2 reads YYEKEE (reference sequence). This CDR3 spans 15 amino acids. The CDR3 DNA reads TGTGCCAGCAGCTTGGTCGTTCAGGGTTATCAGCCCCAGCATTTT. It codes for CASSLVVQGYQPQHF.

This clonotype occurred many times. The chain is built from TRBV25-1 and TRBJ2-3, with a weak D call TRBD1 (6 bases). CDR3 length: 13 amino acids. Germline-derived CDR1 and CDR2 are MGHDK and SYGVNS. V was cut by 6 bases and J by 1 base, with 8 bases left in between. The CDR3 reads CASRRQGTDTQYF. The CDR3 DNA sequence: TGTGCCAGCAGAAGACAGGGCACAGATACGCAGTATTTT.

This clonotype was counted only a few times. V and J are TRBV20-1 and TRBJ2-2; no clear D gene. The CDR3 consists of 13 residues. V was trimmed by 2 bases and J by 5 bases, leaving 9 bases between them. CDR1 and CDR2 (germline): DFQATT, SNEGSKA (reference sequence). The CDR3 spells CSARNLRTGELFF. The CDR3 bases are TGCAGTGCTAGAAACCTCAGGACCGGGGAGCTGTTTTTT.

A few counts support this clonotype. The genes are TRBV7-2 and TRBJ2-1, with a tentative D call TRBD2 (6 bases). Trimming stripped 3 bases from V and 4 bases from J, with 10 bases between. The CDR3 is made up of 14 amino acids. Germline loops: CDR1 SGHTA, CDR2 FQGNSA. The CDR3 region is CASSFGRGYNEQFF. CDR3 sequence (DNA): TGTGCCAGCAGCTTTGGGCGGGGATACAATGAGCAGTTCTTC. The variable domain in full, completed from reference TRBV7-2 and TRBJ2-1, reads GAGVSQSPSNKVTEKGKDVELRCDPISGHTALYWYRQSLGQGLEFLIYFQGNSAPDKSGLPSDRFSAERTGGSVSTLTIQRTQQEDSAVYLCASSFGRGYNEQFFGPGTRLTVL.

This clonotype was seen ten or more times. The CDR3 region is CASSQDGWGNQPQHF. In DNA, the CDR3 is TGTGCCAGCAGCCAAGATGGCTGGGGGAATCAGCCCCAGCATTTT. The chain combines TRBV3-1 with TRBJ1-5, with D possibly TRBD1 on 5 matching bases. Germline loops: CDR1 LGHDT, CDR2 YNNKEL (reference sequence). V lost 0 bases and J 4 bases, leaving 10 bases between the germline ends. The CDR3 covers 15 residues. Filled out from reference TRBV3-1 and TRBJ1-5, the complete variable domain reads DTAVSQTPKYLVTQMGNDKSIKCEQNLGHDTMYWYKQDSKKFLKIMFSYNNKELIINETVPNRFSPKSPDKAHLNLHINSLELGDSAVYFCASSQDGWGNQPQHFGDGTRLSIL.

This clonotype has a count of ten or more. This chain joins TRBV5-1 and TRBJ2-3; the match to TRBD2 covers 7 bases. CDR3 length equals 16 residues. CDR1 SGHRS and CDR2 YFSETQ come from the germline V gene. After removal of 6 bases from V and 2 bases from J, the junction contained 12 bases not matched to a gene. In nucleotides, the CDR3 is TGCGCCAGCAACCCGATAACGGGAGGCAACACAGATACGCAGTATTTT. Protein product: CASNPITGGNTDTQYF.

In its sample, this clonotype was seen many times. This chain joins TRBV6-5 and TRBJ2-7; a weak D match, TRBD1 (5 bases). V was cut by 2 bases and J by 4 bases, with 12 bases left in between. The CDR3 has 14 amino acids. Germline lookup yields CDR1 MNHEY and CDR2 SVGAGI. DNA of the CDR3: TGTGCCAGCAGTTACGGCCAGGGATTATACGAGCAGTACTTC. Its protein is CASSYGQGLYEQYF.

This clonotype was seen many times. The chain couples TRBV20-1 to TRBJ1-2, with a possible D match to TRBD1 (6 bases). Germline V lookup: CDR1 DFQATT, CDR2 SNEGSKA (reference sequence). V lost 6 bases to trimming and J lost 7 bases, with 12 bases between them. The CDR3 totals 11 residues. The CDR3 DNA is TGCAGTGCGAGGGACATGGCTGGCTACACCTTC. Protein product: CSARDMAGYTF.

This clonotype has a count of ten or more. The V and J genes are TRBV2 and TRBJ1-5; TRBD1 matches at 7 bases. CDR1 and CDR2 from the germline V gene are SNHLY and FYNNEI. The junction had 2 bases not matched to a gene; V was cut back by 7 bases and J by 2 bases. The CDR3 length is 13 residues. The CDR3 DNA reads as TGTGCCAGCACAGGACAGGGCAATCAGCCCCAGCATTTT. Protein: CASTGQGNQPQHF.

A few counts support this clonotype. The chain is built from TRBV6-5 and TRBJ1-2, with unresolved D. The ends were cut back, 0 bases at V and 7 bases at J, with 9 bases in the middle. The CDR3 consists of 13 residues. Germline lookup yields CDR1 MNHEY and CDR2 SVGAGI. The CDR3 loop is CASSYSRRLGYTF. CDR3 bases: TGTGCCAGCAGTTACTCGAGGAGGCTTGGCTACACCTTC.

The table lists this clonotype with many counts. The J gene is TRBJ2-1, the V gene TRBV20-1, with TRBD2 identical over 10 bases. The CDR3 has 19 residues. J lost 4 bases, V lost 4 bases, and 19 bases had no gene match. The germline V gene encodes CDR1 DFQATT and CDR2 SNEGSKA (reference sequence). The CDR3: CSAIGPTSGQPNLYNEQFF. In DNA form, the CDR3 reads TGCAGTGCTATTGGTCCGACTAGCGGGCAGCCCAATCTTTACAATGAGCAGTTCTTC.

This clonotype was counted many times. V is TRBV30 and J is TRBJ1-3; possibly TRBD1 for D (5 bases). CDR1 is GTSNPN and CDR2 is SVGIG in the germline V gene (reference sequence). The V end was cut by 4 bases, the J end by 4 bases, with 14 bases between. The CDR3 covers 14 residues. CDR3 sequence: CAWTHWGLGNTIYF. In DNA form, the CDR3 reads TGTGCCTGGACTCACTGGGGGTTGGGAAACACCATATATTTT. Variable domain in full (rest from reference TRBV30 and TRBJ1-3): SQTIHQWPATLVQPVGSPLSLECTVEGTSNPNLYWYRQAAGRGLQLLFYSVGIGQISSEVPQNLSASRPQDRQFILSSKKLLLSDSGFYLCAWTHWGLGNTIYFGEGSWLTVV.

This clonotype has only a few counts. V and J are TRBV29-1 and TRBJ2-5; TRBD2 agrees at 7 bases. The CDR3 sequence is 14 residues long. Looked up from germline, CDR1 is SQVTM and CDR2 is ANQGSEA. Losses at the gene ends were 5 bases for V and 5 bases for J; bases not matched to a gene: 11. The CDR3 DNA sequence: TGCAGCGTTAACACCGGGACTATATGGGAGACCCAGTACTTC. This sequence encodes CSVNTGTIWETQYF.

This clonotype was counted many times. V gene TRBV20-1 combines with J gene TRBJ2-2; TRBD2 matches at 11 bases. The V gene's germline CDR1 is DFQATT and CDR2 SNEGSKA (reference sequence). The CDR3 is 16 amino acids. The V gene end was trimmed by 1 base and the J gene end by 2 bases; junction bases not matched to a gene: 3. CDR3 nucleotides: TGCAGTGCTAGAGCTAGCGGGAGGCTCAACACCGGGGAGCTGTTTTTT. As protein: CSARASGRLNTGELFF.

A few counts support this clonotype. The V call is TRBV20-1, the J call TRBJ2-2; the match to TRBD2 covers 7 bases. Germline V gene lookup returns CDR1 DFQATT and CDR2 SNEGSKA (reference sequence). The CDR3 covers 13 residues. With 1 base clipped from V and 6 bases from J, the junction kept 2 bases outside the gene matches. CDR3 in DNA: TGCAGTGCTAGAGGGGGGGGGGCCGGGGAGCTGTTTTTT. This sequence encodes CSARGGGAGELFF.

The table lists this clonotype with many counts. V is TRBV27 and J is TRBJ2-7; 8 bases fit TRBD2. The CDR3 is made up of 15 amino acids. The V segment lost 7 bases and the J segment 0 bases; nucleotides outside the gene matches: 8. Germline V CDR1 and CDR2: MNHEY, SMNVEV (reference sequence). CDR3 DNA sequence: TGTGCCAGCAATTTTGCGGGGGGTAGCTCCTACGAGCAGTACTTC. Encoded protein: CASNFAGGSSYEQYF.

The rearrangement uses TRBV10-3 and TRBJ2-1, with D possibly called TRBD1 or TRBD2 (6 bases each). The CDR3 contains 16 residues. Germline CDR1 ENHRY, CDR2 SYGVKD. Trimming pared 2 bases from V and 2 bases from J, leaving 13 bases between. CDR3 sequence reads: CAISEPRGATYNEQFF. The CDR3 region has the DNA TGTGCCATCAGTGAGCCGAGGGGGGCCACCTACAATGAGCAGTTCTTC.

This clonotype appeared many times. The rearrangement links TRBV6-2 or TRBV6-3 to TRBJ2-1; D ambiguous. Germline V gene sequence: CDR1 MNHEY, CDR2 SVGEGT. The CDR3 is made up of 12 amino acids. Trimming shortened V by 4 bases and J by 7 bases, and 8 bases separated the two germline ends. CDR3 nucleotides: TGTGCCAGCAGTTCCGACAAAAATGAGCAGTTCTTC. Encoded protein: CASSSDKNEQFF.

Ten or more counts support this clonotype. V is TRBV10-3 and J is TRBJ2-1; 7 bases map to TRBD2. The CDR3 covers 14 residues. Germline V lookup: CDR1 ENHRY, CDR2 SYGVKD. Germline trimming cut 10 bases from V and 5 bases from J; bases unmatched to any gene: 11. CDR3 sequence (DNA): TGTGCCACCGTAGCTAGCGGACCGGACAATGAGCAGTTCTTC. It translates to CATVASGPDNEQFF.

This clonotype was observed at least ten times. The V gene is TRBV9, the J gene TRBJ2-3, with 9 bases that match TRBD1. The CDR3 loop spans 14 amino acids. Germline CDR1 SGDLS, CDR2 YYNGEE. Trimming took 7 bases from V and 1 from J; bases not matched to a gene: 4. CDR3 protein: CASGRTGGTDTQYF. The CDR3, as DNA: TGTGCCAGCGGAAGGACAGGGGGCACAGATACGCAGTATTTT.

This clonotype was seen at least ten times. V gene TRBV2 combines with J gene TRBJ1-2, with D unresolved. The germline gives CDR1 SNHLY, CDR2 FYNNEI. This CDR3 comprises 9 residues. The V gene lost 6 bases and the J gene lost 11 bases, with 7 bases spanning the gap. The CDR3: CASRDRYTF. DNA for the CDR3: TGTGCCAGCAGGGACCGGTACACCTTC.

The genes are TRBV20-1 and TRBJ1-2, with 9 bases fitting TRBD1. V lost 2 bases, J lost 2 bases, and 12 bases stayed unmatched. This CDR3 region has 17 residues. Germline-derived CDR1 and CDR2 are DFQATT and SNEGSKA (reference sequence). The CDR3 region has the DNA TGCAGTGCTAGACCGGACAGGGGACTGCTCTACAACTATGGCTACACCTTC. It translates to CSARPDRGLLYNYGYTF.

This clonotype was counted many times. The chain has TRBV7-9 and TRBJ2-3, with D uncertain. Trimming took off 5 bases at V and 1 base at J, with 4 bases between the two ends. CDR1 is SEHNR, CDR2 FQNEAQ, per germline (reference sequence). CDR3 length: 12 amino acids. For the CDR3, the DNA is TGTGCCAGCAGCGTAGGCACAGATACGCAGTATTTT. Its translation: CASSVGTDTQYF.

For this clonotype: A much larger clone is a single base away; this may be a read error. The chain links TRBV20-1 to TRBJ2-7, with 9 bases matching TRBD1. The CDR3 runs to 14 residues. Germline CDR1 is DFQATT and CDR2 is SNEGSKA (reference sequence). CDR3 amino acids: CSTRSDRGDYEQYF. The CDR3 bases are TGCAGTACTAGATCCGACAGGGGGGACTACGAGCAGTACTTC.

This clonotype was detected many times. The gene calls are TRBV9 and TRBJ1-2; 7 nucleotides agree with TRBD1. The CDR3 totals 15 residues. The germline CDR1 and CDR2 sequences are SGDLS and YYNGEE. V gave up 3 bases and J gave up 3 bases; unmatched junction bases: 8. CDR3 residues: CASSESARGDYGYTF. In nucleotides, the CDR3 is TGTGCCAGCAGCGAATCGGCCAGGGGGGACTATGGCTACACCTTC.

This clonotype was detected many times. V is TRBV14 and J is TRBJ2-5; D remains ambiguous. This CDR3 spans 11 amino acids. The V gene lost 3 bases and the J gene lost 3 bases, with 2 bases spanning the gap. CDR1 SGHDN and CDR2 FVKESK come from the germline V gene. CDR3 amino acids: CASSHKETQYF. CDR3 coding DNA: TGTGCCAGCAGCCACAAAGAGACCCAGTACTTC.

V gene TRBV4-3 combines with J gene TRBJ2-1; the D gene is possibly TRBD2 (5 bases). The V and J ends lost 0 bases and 7 bases respectively, with 19 bases between them. Germline CDR1 and CDR2: LGHNA and YSLEER. The length of the CDR3 is 17 residues. The chain's CDR3 is CASSQENAREAENEQFF. Written as DNA, the CDR3 is TGCGCCAGCAGCCAAGAGAATGCCCGGGAAGCAGAGAATGAGCAGTTCTTC.

There are many counts of this clonotype. J is TRBJ2-7 and V is TRBV5-1; 8 positions match TRBD2. V gave up 3 bases and J gave up 2 bases; unmatched junction bases: 4. CDR1 is SGHRS, CDR2 YFSETQ, per germline. The CDR3 is 14 amino acids. The CDR3 here is CASSSIAGTYEQYF. DNA of the CDR3: TGCGCCAGCAGCTCTATAGCGGGGACCTACGAGCAGTACTTC. The full variable domain, with the rest looked up from reference TRBV5-1 and TRBJ2-7, is KAGVTQTPRYLIKTRGQQVTLSCSPISGHRSVSWYQQTPGQGLQFLFEYFSETQRNKGNFPGRFSGRQFSNSRSEMNVSTLELGDSALYLCASSSIAGTYEQYFGPGTRLTVT.